Reported below is one TCR beta chain. Its antigen is unknown. A read error may account for a junction end that differs from germline. The sample belongs to a study of cytomegalovirus exposure and HLA in healthy donors. Overall study: Within the Caucasian-associated ancestry cluster were roughly 79% of the approximately 370 genotyped donors. Study-level findings and limits: A later analysis linked a missense DCLRE1C variant to TCR beta V- and J-gene trimming.

It was with 60 Vbeta and 13 Jbeta primers that the PCR ran. Data came from immunoSEQ multiplex PCR; TCRdb stores just in-frame clones and leaves some out. The table lists 80,000 to 100,000 clones, over 55% of them singletons, with roughly 16% in the top ten. The germline gives CDR1 MDHEN, CDR2 SYDVKM. The length of the CDR3 is 13 residues. Sequences were obtained from PBMCs. The TCR comes from a woman aged 18-30 years in good health and CMV-seropositive. The chain carries TRBV28 and TRBJ2-2, with a possible D match to TRBD2 (5 bases). CDR3 region: CASSSRPSGELLF. CDR3 nucleotides: TGTGCCAGCAGTTCCCGACCATCCGGGGAGCTGCTTTTT. Filled out from reference TRBV28 and TRBJ2-2, the complete variable domain reads DVKVTQSSRYLVKRTGEKVFLECVQDMDHENMFWYRQDPGLGLRLIYFSYDVKMKEKGDIPEGYSVSREKKERFSLILESASTNQTSMYLCASSSRPSGELLFGEGSRLTVL.